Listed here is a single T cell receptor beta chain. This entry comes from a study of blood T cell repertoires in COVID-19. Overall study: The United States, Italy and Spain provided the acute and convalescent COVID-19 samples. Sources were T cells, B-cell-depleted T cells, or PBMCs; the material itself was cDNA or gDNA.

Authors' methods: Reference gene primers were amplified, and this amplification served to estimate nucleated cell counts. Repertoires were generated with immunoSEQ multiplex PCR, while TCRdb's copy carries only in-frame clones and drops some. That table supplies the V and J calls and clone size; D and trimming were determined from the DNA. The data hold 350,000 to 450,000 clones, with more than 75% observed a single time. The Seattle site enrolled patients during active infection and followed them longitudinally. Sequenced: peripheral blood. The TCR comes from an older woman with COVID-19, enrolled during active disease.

In DNA form, the CDR3 reads TGTGCCAGCAGTTACGGGCGGGGATCGCAGTATTTT. Translating it yields CASSYGRGSQYF. This chain connects TRBV6-5 to TRBJ2-3, with D maybe TRBD2 (6 bases). Germline V gene lookup returns CDR1 MNHEY and CDR2 SVGAGI. Deletions cut 2 bases from V and 10 bases from J, with 10 bases between. The CDR3 contains 12 residues.